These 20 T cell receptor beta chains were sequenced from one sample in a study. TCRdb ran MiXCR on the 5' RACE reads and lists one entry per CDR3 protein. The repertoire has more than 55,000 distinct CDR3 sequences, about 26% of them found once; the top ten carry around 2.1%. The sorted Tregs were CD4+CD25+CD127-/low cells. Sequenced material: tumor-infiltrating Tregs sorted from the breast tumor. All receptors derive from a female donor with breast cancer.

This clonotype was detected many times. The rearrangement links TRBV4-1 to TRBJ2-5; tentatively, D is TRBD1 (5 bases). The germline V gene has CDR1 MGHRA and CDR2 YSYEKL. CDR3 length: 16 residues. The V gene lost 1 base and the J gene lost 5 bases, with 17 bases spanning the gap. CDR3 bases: TGCGCCAGCAGCCAAGGGGATGGGGCCCGGGCGGAGACCCAGTACTTC. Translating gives CASSQGDGARAETQYF.

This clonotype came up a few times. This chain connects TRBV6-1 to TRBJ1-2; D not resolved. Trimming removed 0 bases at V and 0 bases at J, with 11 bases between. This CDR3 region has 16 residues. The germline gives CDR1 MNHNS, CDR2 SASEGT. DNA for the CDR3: TGTGCCAGCAGTGAAGCGCTTGGGTTGGCTAACTATGGCTACACCTTC. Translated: CASSEALGLANYGYTF.

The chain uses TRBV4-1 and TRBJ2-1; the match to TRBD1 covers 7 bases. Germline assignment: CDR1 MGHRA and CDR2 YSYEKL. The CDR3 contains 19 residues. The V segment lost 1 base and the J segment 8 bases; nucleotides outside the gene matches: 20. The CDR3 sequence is CASSQGGSQGLLRRDEQFF. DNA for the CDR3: TGCGCCAGCAGCCAAGGTGGTTCACAGGGGCTTTTGAGACGGGATGAGCAGTTCTTC.

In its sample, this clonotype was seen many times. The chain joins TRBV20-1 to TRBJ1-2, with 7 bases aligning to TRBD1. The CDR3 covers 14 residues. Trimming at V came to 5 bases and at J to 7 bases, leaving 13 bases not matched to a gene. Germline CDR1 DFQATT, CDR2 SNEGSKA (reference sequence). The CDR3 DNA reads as TGCAGTGCTCCCCCGACAGGGTGGTTTTCTGGCTACACCTTC. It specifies CSAPPTGWFSGYTF.

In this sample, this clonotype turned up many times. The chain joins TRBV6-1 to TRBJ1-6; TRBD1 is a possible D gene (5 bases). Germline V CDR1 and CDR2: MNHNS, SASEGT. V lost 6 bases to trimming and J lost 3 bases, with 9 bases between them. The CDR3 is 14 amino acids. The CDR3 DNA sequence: TGTGCCAGCAGGGGGGACCTCTATAATTCACCCCTCCACTTT. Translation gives CASRGDLYNSPLHF.

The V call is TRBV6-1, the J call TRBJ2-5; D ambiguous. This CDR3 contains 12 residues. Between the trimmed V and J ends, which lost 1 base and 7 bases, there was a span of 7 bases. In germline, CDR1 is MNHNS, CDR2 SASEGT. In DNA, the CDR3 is TGTGCCAGCAGTGAAGAGGCCGTGACCCAGTACTTC. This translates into CASSEEAVTQYF.

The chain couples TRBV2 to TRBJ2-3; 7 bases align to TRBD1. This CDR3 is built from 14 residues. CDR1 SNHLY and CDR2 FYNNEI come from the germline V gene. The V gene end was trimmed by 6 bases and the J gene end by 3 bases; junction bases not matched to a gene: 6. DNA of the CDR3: TGTGCCAGCAGGAGACAGGGCTTGACAGATACGCAGTATTTT. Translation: CASRRQGLTDTQYF.

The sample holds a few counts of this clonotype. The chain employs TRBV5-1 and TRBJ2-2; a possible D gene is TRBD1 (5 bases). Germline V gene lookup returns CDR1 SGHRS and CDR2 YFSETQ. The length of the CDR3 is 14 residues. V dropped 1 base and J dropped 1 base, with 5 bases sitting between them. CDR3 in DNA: TGCGCCAGCAGCTTGACAGGGAACACCGGGGAGCTGTTTTTT. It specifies CASSLTGNTGELFF.

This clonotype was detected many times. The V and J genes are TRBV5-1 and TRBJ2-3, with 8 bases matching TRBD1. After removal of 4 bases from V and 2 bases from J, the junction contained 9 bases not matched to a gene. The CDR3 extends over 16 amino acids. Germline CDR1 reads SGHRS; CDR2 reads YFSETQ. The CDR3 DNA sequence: TGCGCCAGCAGCCCCCAGGCGGGACAGGACACAGATACGCAGTATTTT. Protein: CASSPQAGQDTDTQYF.

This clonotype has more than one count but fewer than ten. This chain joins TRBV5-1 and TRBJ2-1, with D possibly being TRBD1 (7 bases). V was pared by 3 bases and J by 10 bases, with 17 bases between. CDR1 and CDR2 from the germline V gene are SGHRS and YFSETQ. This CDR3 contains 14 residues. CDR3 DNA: TGCGCCAGCAGCTGGGGGGAACCGGGACAGGAGCAGTTCTTC. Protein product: CASSWGEPGQEQFF.

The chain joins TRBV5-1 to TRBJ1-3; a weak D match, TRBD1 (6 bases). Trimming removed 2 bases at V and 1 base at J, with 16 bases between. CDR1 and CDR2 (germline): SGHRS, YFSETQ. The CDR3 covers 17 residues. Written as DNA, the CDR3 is TGCGCCAGCAGCTTATTCACAGGGTTGGAGTCTGGAAACACCATATATTTT. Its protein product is CASSLFTGLESGNTIYF.

DNA for the CDR3: TGTGCCAGCAGCGTAGATACAGGGGAACGACAGCCCCAGCATTTT. Encoded protein: CASSVDTGERQPQHF. The gene calls are TRBV9 and TRBJ1-5; 7 bases fit TRBD1. In germline, CDR1 is SGDLS, CDR2 YYNGEE. V was clipped by 0 bases and J by 7 bases; unmatched bases: 7. The CDR3 is 15 residues long.

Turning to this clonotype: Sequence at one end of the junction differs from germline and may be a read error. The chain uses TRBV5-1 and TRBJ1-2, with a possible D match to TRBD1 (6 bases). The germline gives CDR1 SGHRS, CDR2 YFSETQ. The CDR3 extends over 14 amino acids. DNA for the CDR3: TGCGCCAGCAGCTTGGAACAGGGAATAGGCGGCTACACCTTT. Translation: CASSLEQGIGGYTF.

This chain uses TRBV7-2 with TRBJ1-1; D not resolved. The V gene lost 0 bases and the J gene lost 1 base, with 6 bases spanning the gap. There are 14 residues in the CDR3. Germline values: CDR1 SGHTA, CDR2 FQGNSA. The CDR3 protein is CASSLAQPNTEAFF. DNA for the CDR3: TGTGCCAGCAGCTTAGCACAGCCGAACACTGAAGCTTTCTTT.

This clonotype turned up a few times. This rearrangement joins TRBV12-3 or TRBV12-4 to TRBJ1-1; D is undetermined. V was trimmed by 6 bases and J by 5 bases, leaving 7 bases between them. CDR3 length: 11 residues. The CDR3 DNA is TGTGCCAGCAGGAGGGAGACTGAAGCTTTCTTT. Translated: CASRRETEAFF.

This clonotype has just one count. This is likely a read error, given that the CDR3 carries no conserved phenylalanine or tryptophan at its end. The DNA for the CDR3 is TGTGCCACCAGCAGAGGAGGAGTTAATGAAAAACTGTTTTCT. It encodes CATSRGGVNEKLFS. The chain has TRBV15 and TRBJ1-4; D not certain. The V end lost 1 base, the J end lost 4 bases, and 7 bases lay between the germline ends. Germline-derived CDR1 and CDR2 are LNHNV and YYDKDF (reference sequence). The CDR3 covers 14 residues.

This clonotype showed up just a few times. CDR3 residues: CASSESARSGEQYF. Here the CDR3 DNA reads TGCGCCAGCAGTGAGTCGGCCCGTTCGGGGGAGCAGTACTTC. V and J are TRBV10-2 and TRBJ2-7; tentatively, D is TRBD2 (5 bases). V was clipped by 0 bases and J by 7 bases, with 13 bases between them. CDR1 is WSHSY and CDR2 is SAAADI in the germline V gene. CDR3 length: 14 residues.

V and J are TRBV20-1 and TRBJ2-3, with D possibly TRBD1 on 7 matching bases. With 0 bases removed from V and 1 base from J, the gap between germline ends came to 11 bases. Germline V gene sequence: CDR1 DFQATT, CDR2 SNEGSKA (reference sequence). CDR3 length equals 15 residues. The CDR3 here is CSAREQGGGTDTQYF. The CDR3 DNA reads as TGCAGTGCTAGAGAGCAGGGGGGAGGCACAGATACGCAGTATTTT.

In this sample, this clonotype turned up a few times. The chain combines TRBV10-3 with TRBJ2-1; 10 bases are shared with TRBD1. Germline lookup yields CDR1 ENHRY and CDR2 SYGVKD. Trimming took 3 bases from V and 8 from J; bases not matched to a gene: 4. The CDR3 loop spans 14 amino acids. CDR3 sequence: CAISDRTGGDEQFF. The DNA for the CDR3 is TGTGCCATCAGTGATAGGACAGGGGGAGATGAGCAGTTCTTC.

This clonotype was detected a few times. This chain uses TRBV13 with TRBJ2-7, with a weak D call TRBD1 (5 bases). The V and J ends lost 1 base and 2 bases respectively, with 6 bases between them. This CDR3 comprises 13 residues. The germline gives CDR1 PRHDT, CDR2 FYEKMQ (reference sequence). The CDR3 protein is CASSLAGTYEQYF. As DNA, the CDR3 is TGTGCCAGCAGCTTAGCAGGGACCTACGAGCAGTACTTC.